These 18 T cell receptor beta chains originate from one sample sequenced in a study of blood T cells in healthy people across ages. Next came a second PCR, run for about 7 to 12 cycles, which used a sample-barcoded 5' primer along with a J-beta primer mix. One entry per CDR3 protein, called by TCRdb with MiXCR from the 5' RACE reads. The table includes about 1.8 million distinct CDR3 sequences, around half detected once. What was sequenced was blood. The receptor set was obtained from a woman aged 40 to 50 in good health.

There are a few counts of this clonotype. The chain links TRBV20-1 to TRBJ2-3; maybe TRBD2 (5 bases). Trimming shortened V by 0 bases and J by 2 bases, and 12 bases separated the two germline ends. Germline loops: CDR1 DFQATT, CDR2 SNEGSKA (reference sequence). The CDR3 spans 15 residues. CDR3 loop: CSARDRSGITDTQYF. The DNA of the CDR3 is TGCAGTGCTAGAGATCGGAGCGGAATCACAGATACGCAGTATTTT.

This chain connects TRBV10-3 to TRBJ1-2, with D unclear. Trimming took off 4 bases at V and 2 bases at J, with 17 bases between the two ends. The CDR3 has 16 amino acids. Per germline, CDR1 ENHRY and CDR2 SYGVKD. The CDR3 DNA reads as TGTGCCATCAGTGTGGGCATTGAGGTCCCAAACTATGGCTACACCTTC. It encodes CAISVGIEVPNYGYTF.

The gene calls are TRBV5-1 and TRBJ2-3, with TRBD2 identical over 10 bases. The CDR3 totals 16 residues. From germline, CDR1 is SGHRS and CDR2 YFSETQ. J lost 1 base, V lost 4 bases, and 6 bases had no gene match. CDR3: CASSDSGTSGTDTQYF. The CDR3, as DNA: TGCGCCAGCAGCGACTCCGGGACTAGCGGCACAGATACGCAGTATTTT. Full variable domain (rest looked up from reference TRBV5-1 and TRBJ2-3): KAGVTQTPRYLIKTRGQQVTLSCSPISGHRSVSWYQQTPGQGLQFLFEYFSETQRNKGNFPGRFSGRQFSNSRSEMNVSTLELGDSALYLCASSDSGTSGTDTQYFGPGTRLTVL.

The chain uses TRBV20-1 and TRBJ2-3; D might be TRBD2 (7 bases). The CDR3 has 15 residues. Trimming pared 5 bases from V and 1 base from J, leaving 16 bases between. CDR1 DFQATT and CDR2 SNEGSKA come from the germline V gene (reference sequence). CDR3 in DNA: TGCAGTGCTCTAGAGGGGGGGCAGGGCACAGATACGCAGTATTTT. Amino acids: CSALEGGQGTDTQYF.

This chain uses TRBV4-3 with TRBJ2-7; D remains unclear. Germline V CDR1 and CDR2: LGHNA, YSLEER. Trimming pared 6 bases from V and 0 bases from J, leaving 12 bases between. This CDR3 comprises 14 residues. The CDR3 DNA sequence: TGCGCCAGCAGGGTGACTTATAACTCCTACGAGCAGTACTTC. It specifies CASRVTYNSYEQYF.

The chain combines TRBV21-1 with TRBJ2-5; no check of the table's D call, TRBD1, against the DNA was made. TRBV21-1 is a pseudogene segment. This CDR3 has 16 amino acids. The CDR3 DNA follows: TGTGCCAGCAGCAAAAAAGAGGGGATCGAATACAATGAGCAGTACTTC. This sequence encodes CASSKKEGIEYNEQYF.

The genes are TRBV4-1 and TRBJ1-2, with 9 bases identical to TRBD1. V dropped 3 bases and J dropped 5; count of bases not matched to a gene: 10. The CDR3 covers 16 residues. Germline CDR1 reads MGHRA; CDR2 reads YSYEKL. The CDR3: CASSQQQQGALYGYTF. DNA for the CDR3: TGCGCCAGCAGCCAGCAGCAACAGGGGGCCCTTTATGGCTACACCTTC.

V gene TRBV27 combines with J gene TRBJ1-4, with a tentative D call TRBD1 (6 bases). CDR1 is MNHEY and CDR2 is SMNVEV in the germline V gene (reference sequence). V lost 7 bases to trimming and J lost 6 bases, with 21 bases between them. The CDR3 is 16 amino acids. The CDR3 DNA follows: TGTGCCAGCAAGTCGTTAGGCGCAGGGGCAGATGAAAAACTGTTTTTT. Translated: CASKSLGAGADEKLFF.

The chain recombines TRBV3-1 with TRBJ2-7; D not resolved. Deletions cut 2 bases from V and 5 bases from J, with 10 bases between. The CDR3 contains 13 residues. Germline CDR1 LGHDT, CDR2 YNNKEL (reference sequence). In DNA form, the CDR3 reads TGTGCCAGCAGCCAACTGAATCGGAACGAGCAGTACTTC. Its translation: CASSQLNRNEQYF.

This clonotype appeared a few times. The chain combines TRBV13 with TRBJ2-1; 9 nucleotides match TRBD1. This CDR3 is built from 15 residues. V was clipped by 6 bases and J by 1 base; unmatched bases: 4. The germline V gene encodes CDR1 PRHDT and CDR2 FYEKMQ (reference sequence). The CDR3 spells CASREQGASYNEQFF. CDR3 bases: TGTGCCAGCAGAGAACAGGGGGCTTCCTACAATGAGCAGTTCTTC.

This clonotype was seen many times. This chain uses TRBV20-1 with TRBJ2-3; D not certain. The CDR3 totals 12 residues. Germline V gene sequence: CDR1 DFQATT, CDR2 SNEGSKA (reference sequence). V was cut by 6 bases and J by 2 bases, with 9 bases left in between. The CDR3 bases are TGCAGTGCGGAGAAGAACACAGATACGCAGTATTTT. Its translation: CSAEKNTDTQYF.

V is TRBV28 and J is TRBJ2-1, with D uncertain. The V end lost 5 bases, the J end lost 5 bases, and 13 bases lay between the germline ends. CDR3 size: 14 residues. Germline assignment: CDR1 MDHEN and CDR2 SYDVKM. The CDR3 sequence is CASSVYRPNNEQFF. CDR3 DNA: TGTGCCAGCAGTGTGTACCGGCCCAACAATGAGCAGTTCTTC.

The chain is built from TRBV4-3 and TRBJ2-5; weak D call: TRBD1 (5 bases). The CDR3 consists of 15 residues. The germline gives CDR1 LGHNA, CDR2 YSLEER. V was clipped by 0 bases and J by 7 bases, with 15 bases between them. The CDR3 loop is CASSQEAQGIVTQYF. The CDR3 nucleotides are TGCGCCAGCAGCCAAGAGGCCCAGGGTATCGTGACCCAGTACTTC.

The chain recombines TRBV6-1 with TRBJ2-1; 9 nucleotides line up with TRBD2. The germline CDR1 and CDR2 sequences are MNHNS and SASEGT. V lost 1 base, J lost 4 bases, and 8 bases stayed unmatched. This CDR3 comprises 17 residues. The CDR3 loop reads CASSEGKGGGVYNEQFF. For the CDR3, the DNA is TGTGCCAGCAGTGAAGGGAAGGGCGGGGGGGTGTACAATGAGCAGTTCTTC.

This clonotype was seen more than once but under ten times. This sequence joins TRBV20-1 and TRBJ1-2; 8 nucleotides match TRBD1. This CDR3 comprises 13 residues. After removal of 7 bases from V and 0 bases from J, the junction contained 4 bases not matched to a gene. Germline assignment: CDR1 DFQATT and CDR2 SNEGSKA (reference sequence). Here the CDR3 DNA reads TGCAGTGATCGGACAGGGCCTAACTATGGCTACACCTTC. It translates to CSDRTGPNYGYTF.

This clonotype was seen more than once but under ten times. This rearrangement joins TRBV20-1 to TRBJ1-2; a possible D gene is TRBD1 (6 bases). This CDR3 is built from 11 residues. V lost 0 bases and J 8 bases, leaving 7 bases between the germline ends. Germline values: CDR1 DFQATT, CDR2 SNEGSKA (reference sequence). The CDR3 loop reads CSAREQGGYTF. The CDR3 region has the DNA TGCAGTGCTAGAGAACAGGGAGGCTACACCTTC.

The table lists this clonotype with a few counts. CDR3 in DNA: TGTGCCACCAGTGTAGCGGGGGTCCAAGAGACCCAGTACTTC. This gives the protein CATSVAGVQETQYF. The chain uses TRBV15 and TRBJ2-5, with 9 bases identical to TRBD2. V gave up 6 bases and J gave up 1 base; unmatched junction bases: 3. The CDR3 totals 14 residues. The V gene's germline CDR1 is LNHNV and CDR2 YYDKDF (reference sequence).

The chain links TRBV9 to TRBJ2-3; weak D call: TRBD2 (7 bases). Trimming took off 0 bases at V and 3 bases at J, with 17 bases between the two ends. Germline V CDR1 and CDR2: SGDLS, YYNGEE. CDR3 length: 17 amino acids. The CDR3: CASSVVGAGAQTDTQYF. The CDR3 nucleotides are TGTGCCAGCAGCGTAGTCGGGGCGGGGGCCCAAACAGATACGCAGTATTTT.